This T cell receptor beta chain comes out of a study of shared clonotypes between healthy human individuals. Across several immunoSEQ plates, the genomic DNA of each subset was split evenly. Original data processing: Filtering differed for immunoSEQ, which gave only junction sequences without quality scores. Only in-frame clones appear in the TCRdb table, and some are missing; sequencing was by immunoSEQ multiplex PCR. That table is the source of V, J and clone size, and D and trimming were worked out from the DNA. The table records over 2 million clones, less than 95% of them present only once. The germline CDR1 and CDR2 sequences are ENHRY and SYGVKD. The CDR3 sequence is 15 residues long. Trimming took 6 bases from V and 2 from J; bases not matched to a gene: 5. Free of recent acute infections or vaccinations, the donors were healthy HIV-negative adults. The investigators split CD4+ cells into a CD45RA+ naive subset and a CD45RA-negative memory subset.

This sequence originates from a young man in good health. Some clones in this sample may be carry-over from other donors' samples. The J gene is TRBJ1-2, the V gene TRBV10-3; 11 nucleotides align to TRBD1. Specimen: naive CD4+ T cells from PBMCs. Specified subset: CD45RA+ positively selected. The CDR3 DNA follows: TGTGCCATCAGCTCAGGGACAGGGGGAAACTATGGCTACACCTTC. Translated: CAISSGTGGNYGYTF.